The 30 T cell receptor beta chains in this list originate from one sample, sequenced in a study of shared clonotypes between healthy human individuals. Produced via immunoSEQ multiplex PCR; TCRdb's table is partial and in-frame only. The sample yields fewer than 2.5 million clones, 93% seen once. The sample consisted of naive CD4+ T cells from PBMCs. Noted subset: CD45RA+ positively selected. All receptors come from a man aged 18 to 35 in good health. Some clones in this sample may be carry-over from other donors' samples.

This clone was recorded once. This chain joins TRBV5-6 and TRBJ2-3; 8 nucleotides line up with TRBD2. This CDR3 comprises 18 residues. Germline values: CDR1 SGHDT, CDR2 YYEEEE. V lost 3 bases to trimming and J lost 2 bases; unmatched junction nucleotides: 14. The CDR3 DNA is TGTGCCAGCAGCTCCGCCAAAGCGGGAGTACCCTACACAGATACGCAGTATTTT. It specifies CASSSAKAGVPYTDTQYF.

The chain carries TRBV5-1 and TRBJ1-1, with 7 bases that match TRBD1. Germline V lookup: CDR1 SGHRS, CDR2 YFSETQ. CDR3 length equals 20 residues. Trimming took 4 bases from V and 2 from J; bases not matched to a gene: 23. In DNA form, the CDR3 reads TGCGCCAGCAGCCAAACCGCACTAATGACAGGGCAGCGAGGTAACACTGAAGCTTTCTTT. It yields the protein CASSQTALMTGQRGNTEAFF.

The chain links TRBV7-7 to TRBJ2-3; 11 bases are shared with TRBD2. V dropped 4 bases and J dropped 3; count of bases not matched to a gene: 6. Germline V gene sequence: CDR1 SSHAT, CDR2 FNYEAQ (reference sequence). The CDR3 covers 16 residues. CDR3 coding DNA: TGTGCCAGCAGCTCCACTAGCGGGAGTGAAACAGATACGCAGTATTTT. It encodes CASSSTSGSETDTQYF.

The chain carries TRBV7-2 and TRBJ2-5; possibly TRBD1 for D (6 bases). The V gene's germline CDR1 is SGHTA and CDR2 FQGNSA. CDR3 length equals 14 residues. Trimming took 5 bases from V and 0 from J, leaving 10 bases between them. CDR3 loop: CASSPGQYQETQYF. DNA for the CDR3: TGTGCCAGCAGCCCCGGACAGTACCAAGAGACCCAGTACTTC.

V usage is TRBV5-1 and J usage is TRBJ2-7, with TRBD1 matching 8 bases. With V trimmed by 3 bases and J by 9 bases, 8 bases remained unmatched. Per the germline V gene, CDR1 is SGHRS and CDR2 is YFSETQ. The CDR3 is 13 amino acids. The CDR3 loop reads CASSSPDRAVQYF. For the CDR3, the DNA is TGCGCCAGCAGCTCCCCGGACAGGGCAGTGCAGTACTTC.

The chain recombines TRBV27 with TRBJ2-2, with D possibly matching TRBD1 (6 bases). Germline lookup yields CDR1 MNHEY and CDR2 SMNVEV (reference sequence). V was clipped by 6 bases and J by 0 bases, with 14 bases between them. The CDR3 covers 16 residues. The CDR3 DNA is TGTGCCAGCAGAGTCCGGGACACCGCGAACACCGGGGAGCTGTTTTTT. Amino acids: CASRVRDTANTGELFF.

The CDR3 DNA reads TGTGCCAGCAGCTTGGGCGGGCTCCGATACTACGAGCAGTACTTC. This gives the protein CASSLGGLRYYEQYF. The chain is built from TRBV5-4 and TRBJ2-7, with a weak D call TRBD2 (5 bases). The CDR3 is 15 residues long. The V end lost 0 bases, the J end lost 3 bases, and 13 bases lay between the germline ends. The germline V gene has CDR1 SGHNT and CDR2 YYREEE (reference sequence).

This chain joins TRBV19 and TRBJ2-7; 12 bases are a match to TRBD2. Germline CDR1 reads LNHDA; CDR2 reads SQIVND (reference sequence). The CDR3 runs to 16 residues. With 4 bases clipped from V and 7 bases from J, the junction kept 11 bases outside the gene matches. CDR3 protein: CASSTTSGRQAGEQYF. The DNA of the CDR3 is TGTGCCAGTAGTACCACTAGCGGGAGGCAAGCGGGGGAGCAGTACTTC.

This sequence joins TRBV5-4 and TRBJ1-1; tentative D call: TRBD1 (6 bases). The CDR3 loop spans 15 amino acids. Germline V gene sequence: CDR1 SGHNT, CDR2 YYREEE (reference sequence). The germline V and J ends were trimmed by 1 base and 4 bases, with 14 bases remaining between them. This CDR3 reads CASSLSEGGSTEAFF. The DNA of the CDR3 is TGTGCCAGCAGCTTGTCGGAGGGGGGCTCCACTGAAGCTTTCTTT. Variable domain in full (rest from reference TRBV5-4 and TRBJ1-1): ETGVTQSPTHLIKTRGQQVTLRCSSQSGHNTVSWYQQALGQGPQFIFQYYREEENGRGNFPPRFSGLQFPNYSSELNVNALELDDSALYLCASSLSEGGSTEAFFGQGTRLTVV.

The chain recombines TRBV5-1 with TRBJ2-7; D is possibly TRBD2 (6 bases). In germline, CDR1 is SGHRS, CDR2 YFSETQ. This CDR3 region has 14 residues. The germline V and J ends were trimmed by 6 bases and 3 bases, with 16 bases remaining between them. This CDR3 reads CASTPEDYRYEQYF. CDR3 nucleotides: TGCGCCAGCACCCCGGAGGACTACCGCTACGAGCAGTACTTC.

Remarks on this clone: Distinct nucleotide sequences in the sample also encode this CDR3. This rearrangement joins TRBV28 to TRBJ1-3, with 8 bases lining up with TRBD1. Germline loops: CDR1 MDHEN, CDR2 SYDVKM. The V and J ends lost 5 bases and 4 bases, in that order; junction bases with no gene match: 4. The CDR3 is 14 residues long. The CDR3 region is CASSPQGAGNTIYF. The CDR3 coding sequence is TGTGCCAGCAGTCCCCAGGGGGCGGGAAACACCATATATTTT.

V and J are TRBV30 and TRBJ1-2; 8 bases align to TRBD1. The CDR3 spans 17 residues. The V gene end was trimmed by 1 base and the J gene end by 4 bases; junction bases not matched to a gene: 14. CDR1 and CDR2 (germline): GTSNPN, SVGIG (reference sequence). CDR3 DNA sequence: TGTGCCTGGAGTGCTAGACCCCGGGACAGGTTTTTCTATGGCTACACCTTC. Protein: CAWSARPRDRFFYGYTF.

The V gene is TRBV7-2, the J gene TRBJ2-1, with 10 bases aligning to TRBD2. The length of the CDR3 is 16 residues. V shed 5 bases, J shed 5 bases, and the junction held 9 bases outside the gene matches. Germline CDR1 and CDR2: SGHTA and FQGNSA. As DNA, the CDR3 is TGTGCCAGCAGCCCCGTCCGGACTAGCGGTAACAATGAGCAGTTCTTC. Its protein product is CASSPVRTSGNNEQFF.

The gene calls are TRBV18 and TRBJ1-1, with D perhaps matching TRBD1 (6 bases). Trimming stripped 6 bases from V and 3 bases from J, with 14 bases between. The CDR3 is made up of 14 amino acids. Germline lookup yields CDR1 KGHSH and CDR2 LQKENI. CDR3 DNA: TGTGCCAGCTCCCAGACATCAGGGGACACTGAAGCTTTCTTT. Encoded protein: CASSQTSGDTEAFF.

This clone was recorded only once. This rearrangement joins TRBV10-3 to TRBJ1-5, with a possible D match to TRBD1 (6 bases). CDR1 ENHRY and CDR2 SYGVKD come from the germline V gene. The V gene lost 1 base and the J gene lost 3 bases, with 10 bases spanning the gap. This CDR3 has 15 amino acids. This CDR3 is CAISEYTGANQPQHF. As DNA, the CDR3 is TGTGCCATCAGTGAGTACACGGGGGCCAATCAGCCCCAGCATTTT.

V gene TRBV19 combines with J gene TRBJ2-4, with 7 bases matching TRBD2. Germline V CDR1 and CDR2: LNHDA, SQIVND (reference sequence). The CDR3 totals 15 residues. Unmatched junction bases numbered 4, after V lost 4 bases and J lost 1 base. The CDR3 sequence is CASSNGGSAKNIQYF. DNA of the CDR3: TGTGCCAGTAGTAACGGGGGGTCGGCCAAAAACATTCAGTACTTC.

With respect to this clone: Other DNA sequences in this specimen translate into the identical CDR3. The chain recombines TRBV28 with TRBJ1-2; 7 bases are shared with TRBD1. This CDR3 is built from 13 residues. Per germline, CDR1 MDHEN and CDR2 SYDVKM. Trimming removed 4 bases from V and 4 bases from J; junction bases left unmatched: 3. In nucleotides, the CDR3 is TGTGCCAGCAGTTACAGGGGCTTCTATGGCTACACCTTC. Amino acids: CASSYRGFYGYTF.

As for this clone: The sample carries other DNA sequences with the same CDR3. This chain links TRBV7-3 with TRBJ1-1, with TRBD1 as a possible D gene (6 bases). Germline CDR1 reads SGHTA; CDR2 reads FQGTGA. CDR3 length: 15 amino acids. V was shortened by 0 bases and J by 0 bases, with 8 bases between the two germline ends. CDR3 nucleotide sequence: TGTGCCAGCAGCTTAACTGGGGGGCTGAACACTGAAGCTTTCTTT. Protein product: CASSLTGGLNTEAFF.

The V gene is TRBV7-2, the J gene TRBJ2-6; 9 bases are a match to TRBD1. Looked up from germline, CDR1 is SGHTA and CDR2 is FQGNSA. After removal of 5 bases from V and 2 bases from J, the junction contained 10 bases not matched to a gene. The CDR3 is 18 amino acids. Here the CDR3 reads CASSGFGTGPPGANVLTF. As DNA, the CDR3 is TGTGCCAGCAGCGGTTTCGGGACAGGGCCCCCTGGGGCCAACGTCCTGACTTTC. The full variable domain, in which reference TRBV7-2 and TRBJ2-6 provide the parts outside the CDR3, is GAGVSQSPSNKVTEKGKDVELRCDPISGHTALYWYRQSLGQGLEFLIYFQGNSAPDKSGLPSDRFSAERTGGSVSTLTIQRTQQEDSAVYLCASSGFGTGPPGANVLTFGAGSRLTVL.

The chain carries TRBV11-3 and TRBJ2-1; 8 nucleotides agree with TRBD1. CDR1 and CDR2 (germline): SGHNT, YENEEA. After removal of 6 bases from V and 7 bases from J, the junction contained 8 bases not matched to a gene. The CDR3 is made up of 14 amino acids. DNA of the CDR3: TGTGCCAGCAGTAGGGACAGGTACGGGAATGAGCAGTTCTTC. Translation gives CASSRDRYGNEQFF. The entire variable domain, with the rest obtained from reference TRBV11-3 and TRBJ2-1, is as follows: EAGVVQSPRYKIIEKKQPVAFWCNPISGHNTLYWYLQNLGQGPELLIRYENEEAVDDSQLPKDRFSAERLKGVDSTLKIQPAELGDSAVYLCASSRDRYGNEQFFGPGTRLTVL.

The CDR3 nucleotides read TGTGCCAGCAGCTTAGCCCAGGGGGTGATTGGAAACACCATATATTTT. This sequence encodes CASSLAQGVIGNTIYF. J is TRBJ1-3 and V is TRBV7-2, with TRBD1 matching 7 bases. Germline-derived CDR1 and CDR2 are SGHTA and FQGNSA. Trimming at V came to 0 bases and at J to 3 bases, leaving 5 bases not matched to a gene. This CDR3 contains 16 residues. Looking up the rest from reference TRBV7-2 and TRBJ1-3 gives the full variable domain: GAGVSQSPSNKVTEKGKDVELRCDPISGHTALYWYRQSLGQGLEFLIYFQGNSAPDKSGLPSDRFSAERTGGSVSTLTIQRTQQEDSAVYLCASSLAQGVIGNTIYFGEGSWLTVV.

The chain carries TRBV15 and TRBJ2-1; D is undetermined. V was trimmed by 0 bases and J by 0 bases, leaving 9 bases between them. Germline CDR1 reads LNHNV; CDR2 reads YYDKDF (reference sequence). There are 16 residues in the CDR3. The CDR3 sequence is CATSRDLEPSYNEQFF. The CDR3 DNA sequence: TGTGCCACCAGCAGAGATTTGGAGCCCTCCTACAATGAGCAGTTCTTC.

This sequence joins TRBV7-9 and TRBJ1-4, with TRBD1 identical over 7 bases. The CDR3 covers 15 residues. V lost 2 bases and J lost 4; bases outside the gene matches: 4. Germline CDR1 reads SEHNR; CDR2 reads FQNEAQ (reference sequence). The CDR3 coding sequence is TGTGCCAGCAGCTTACTCAGGGGGGATAATGAAAAACTGTTTTTT. Protein product: CASSLLRGDNEKLFF.

This chain joins TRBV10-3 and TRBJ1-1; maybe TRBD1 (5 bases). Germline V gives CDR1 ENHRY, CDR2 SYGVKD. This CDR3 spans 16 amino acids. V was shortened by 0 bases and J by 7 bases, with 18 bases between the two germline ends. Here the CDR3 reads CAISESTPGRKGEAFF. The CDR3 coding sequence is TGTGCCATCAGTGAGTCGACTCCAGGGAGGAAAGGTGAAGCTTTCTTT.

V and J are TRBV19 and TRBJ1-1; weak D call: TRBD1 (6 bases). CDR1 is LNHDA and CDR2 is SQIVND in the germline V gene (reference sequence). The V end lost 8 bases, the J end lost 5 bases, and 21 bases lay between the germline ends. CDR3 size: 15 residues. CDR3 nucleotide sequence: TGTGCCAGTCAAAACCAGGGGAATTTGGGTACTGAAGCTTTCTTT. It specifies CASQNQGNLGTEAFF.

Regarding this clone: One end of the junction does not line up with germline, which may come from a read error. Other DNA variants within this sample encode the same CDR3. The chain is built from TRBV28 and TRBJ1-5; a weak D match, TRBD1 (5 bases). The CDR3 is 15 residues long. Germline-derived CDR1 and CDR2 are MDHEN and SYDVKM. For the CDR3, the DNA is TGTGCCAGCAGTTCGGGACCTGGGAGCAATCAGCCCCAGCACTTT. Translation gives CASSSGPGSNQPQHF.

The chain has TRBV5-6 and TRBJ1-1, with a weak D call TRBD1 (6 bases). Trimming cost V 0 bases and J 1 base, with 10 bases left between them. Germline CDR1 reads SGHDT; CDR2 reads YYEEEE. This CDR3 has 15 residues. The chain's CDR3 is CASSLVGAKNTEAFF. CDR3 in DNA: TGTGCCAGCAGCTTGGTGGGGGCGAAGAACACTGAAGCTTTCTTT.

Points on this clone: The same CDR3 is also encoded by other DNA sequences in this sample. The chain combines TRBV7-3 with TRBJ2-1, with D hard to call. V was pared by 2 bases and J by 8 bases, with 4 bases between. The CDR3 extends over 11 amino acids. CDR1 is SGHTA, CDR2 FQGTGA, per germline. CDR3 bases: TGTGCCAGCAGCTTAGGCGATGAGCAGTTCTTC. Protein sequence: CASSLGDEQFF.

The chain couples TRBV7-2 to TRBJ2-4; D is uncertain. The CDR3 loop spans 14 amino acids. Germline loops: CDR1 SGHTA, CDR2 FQGNSA. Trimming removed 5 bases at V and 7 bases at J, with 15 bases between. The chain's CDR3 is CASSPVNLGNIQYF. The CDR3 DNA reads as TGTGCCAGCAGCCCGGTAAATCTCGGGAACATTCAGTACTTC. Combining the CDR3 with reference TRBV7-2 and TRBJ2-4 gives the whole variable domain GAGVSQSPSNKVTEKGKDVELRCDPISGHTALYWYRQSLGQGLEFLIYFQGNSAPDKSGLPSDRFSAERTGGSVSTLTIQRTQQEDSAVYLCASSPVNLGNIQYFGAGTRLSVL.

The rearrangement joins TRBV28 to TRBJ1-1, with D unclear. Per the germline V gene, CDR1 is MDHEN and CDR2 is SYDVKM. The V and J ends lost 8 bases and 3 bases respectively, with 19 bases between them. CDR3 length: 15 residues. CDR3 coding DNA: TGTGCCAGCGGGGTCCCCCGGCCTGTGGACACTGAAGCTTTCTTT. It translates to CASGVPRPVDTEAFF.